Below, 12 T cell receptor beta chains from the same sample are listed, as sequenced in a study of long-term antiretroviral therapy in people with HIV (dated by TCRdb to between 2021 and 2023). Sequencing of the TRB variable region was done with the immunoSEQ hsTCRB v3.0 assay at survey level resolution. Held by TCRdb, this immuneACCESS table contains in-frame sequences only and omits some clones. Under half of the omission traces to an unresolved V gene where checked; the cause of the rest is unknown. Across this sample there are approximately 10,000 clones, with 70% to 85% seen only once. 10% to 15% of the sample comes from the top ten. The source was unsorted PBMCs, collected less than 3.3 years before starting antiretroviral therapy. These receptor sequences come from a middle-aged man with HIV.

CDR3 amino acids: CASRTSGSSYEQYF. CDR3 in DNA: TGTGCCAGCAGAACTAGCGGCTCTTCCTACGAGCAGTACTTC. This sequence joins TRBV2 and TRBJ2-7, with 8 bases fitting TRBD2. J lost 1 base, V lost 6 bases, and 5 bases had no gene match. Germline assignment: CDR1 SNHLY and CDR2 FYNNEI. The CDR3 runs 14 residues.

This rearrangement joins TRBV10-3 to TRBJ2-7, with TRBD2 identical over 11 bases. V was clipped by 8 bases and J by 6 bases; unmatched bases: 18. CDR3 length: 17 residues. Per the germline V gene, CDR1 is ENHRY and CDR2 is SYGVKD. The CDR3 DNA reads as TGTGCCATCGATAAGCGCGATCGTGGGCTAGCGGGAGGCGAGCAGTACTTC. Encoded protein: CAIDKRDRGLAGGEQYF.

The V call is TRBV5-5, the J call TRBJ1-5; a possible D gene is TRBD1 (5 bases). Germline V gene sequence: CDR1 SGHKS, CDR2 YYEKEE (reference sequence). The V end was cut by 0 bases, the J end by 0 bases, with 13 bases between. CDR3 length equals 17 residues. CDR3 protein: CASSLGRAGSSNQPQHF. The CDR3 DNA reads as TGTGCCAGCAGCTTGGGAAGGGCAGGGAGTAGCAATCAGCCCCAGCATTTT.

This sequence joins TRBV7-9 and TRBJ2-2; the D is unclear. The CDR3 runs to 14 residues. The germline V gene has CDR1 SEHNR and CDR2 FQNEAQ (reference sequence). The ends were cut back, 7 bases at V and 2 bases at J, with 11 bases in the middle. The CDR3: CASTLTGNTGELFF. The CDR3 DNA reads TGTGCCAGCACTCTAACCGGTAACACCGGGGAGCTGTTTTTT.

The chain uses TRBV28 and TRBJ2-7, with TRBD2 matching 13 bases. The CDR3 consists of 17 residues. The V gene end was trimmed by 8 bases and the J gene end by 7 bases; junction bases not matched to a gene: 17. Germline V gene lookup returns CDR1 MDHEN and CDR2 SYDVKM. The CDR3, as DNA: TGTGCCAGCCGCCCCGGGACTAGCGGGACCCGTCTCCGGGAGCAGTACTTC. Translation: CASRPGTSGTRLREQYF.

The chain carries TRBV9 and TRBJ2-7; TRBD2 aligns across 8 bases. The CDR3 has 15 amino acids. J was trimmed by 3 bases and V by 0 bases; bases with no gene match: 5. The germline gives CDR1 SGDLS, CDR2 YYNGEE. The CDR3 sequence: CASSVGAGAIYEQYF. CDR3 DNA: TGTGCCAGCAGCGTAGGAGCGGGAGCTATCTACGAGCAGTACTTC.

The rearrangement links TRBV7-2 to TRBJ1-4; D uncertain. V was pared by 3 bases and J by 4 bases, with 0 bases between. Germline CDR1 is SGHTA and CDR2 is FQGNSA. This CDR3 has 11 amino acids. The CDR3 sequence: CASSFNEKLFF. The CDR3 DNA reads TGTGCCAGCAGCTTTAATGAAAAACTGTTTTTT.

CDR3 loop: CASIDRGSNQPQHF. CDR3 in DNA: TGTGCCAGCATCGACAGGGGGAGCAATCAGCCCCAGCATTTT. V is TRBV28 and J is TRBJ1-5; 9 bases match TRBD1. The CDR3 is 14 residues long. With 7 bases clipped from V and 1 base from J, the junction kept 2 bases outside the gene matches. In germline, CDR1 is MDHEN, CDR2 SYDVKM.

This chain uses TRBV11-2 with TRBJ1-3, with D hard to call. CDR1 and CDR2 (germline): SGHAT, FQNNGV. This CDR3 comprises 12 residues. Trimming pared 5 bases from V and 6 bases from J, leaving 8 bases between. CDR3 nucleotide sequence: TGTGCCAGCAGCCCAGACACAAACACCATATATTTT. Its protein product is CASSPDTNTIYF.

The chain is built from TRBV7-9 and TRBJ1-2, with D perhaps matching TRBD1 (5 bases). The germline gives CDR1 SEHNR, CDR2 FQNEAQ (reference sequence). This CDR3 is 15 amino acids long. Deletions cut 3 bases from V and 4 bases from J, with 15 bases between. The CDR3 here is CASSLVGTSAYGYTF. CDR3 DNA: TGTGCCAGCAGCTTGGTAGGGACCAGCGCCTATGGCTACACCTTC.

V and J are TRBV6-5 and TRBJ1-4; D is unclear. This CDR3 contains 11 residues. Trimming took off 4 bases at V and 5 bases at J, with 2 bases between the two ends. Germline V gene lookup returns CDR1 MNHEY and CDR2 SVGAGI. CDR3 amino acids: CASSSNEKLFF. In DNA form, the CDR3 reads TGTGCCAGCAGTTCGAATGAAAAACTGTTTTTT.

The J gene is TRBJ1-3, the V gene TRBV7-9; D call uncertain. The CDR3 is made up of 12 amino acids. CDR1 is SEHNR and CDR2 is FQNEAQ in the germline V gene (reference sequence). V lost 5 bases, J lost 3 bases, and 5 bases lay in between. As DNA, the CDR3 is TGTGCCAGCAGCCTCAGTGGAAACACCATATATTTT. Amino acid sequence: CASSLSGNTIYF. Full variable domain (rest looked up from reference TRBV7-9 and TRBJ1-3): DTGVSQNPRHKITKRGQNVTFRCDPISEHNRLYWYRQTLGQGPEFLTYFQNEAQLEKSRLLSDRFSAERPKGSFSTLEIQRTEQGDSAMYLCASSLSGNTIYFGEGSWLTVV.